A single sample is the source of the 12 T cell receptor beta chains below, sequenced in a study of technical replicates of blood from several donors. Repertoires were generated with immunoSEQ multiplex PCR, while TCRdb's copy carries only in-frame clones and drops some. The sample lists 55,000 to 65,000 clones; 93% were seen once. Source material: PBMCs. These TCRs come from a human donor in good health. Some clones in this sample may be carry-over from other donors' samples.

CDR3 DNA: TGTGCCAGCGTGTGGGGGCTCGGCACAGATACGCAGTATTTT. Translating it yields CASVWGLGTDTQYF. The J gene is TRBJ2-3, the V gene TRBV7-2; D perhaps matches TRBD1 (6 bases). Germline CDR1 is SGHTA and CDR2 is FQGNSA. Trimming shortened V by 8 bases and J by 1 base, and 13 bases separated the two germline ends. The CDR3 length is 14 residues.

This clone was counted only a few times. The chain uses TRBV10-3 and TRBJ2-5; 16 positions agree with TRBD2. The V gene end was trimmed by 2 bases and the J gene end by 5 bases; junction bases not matched to a gene: 5. Germline lookup yields CDR1 ENHRY and CDR2 SYGVKD. The CDR3 extends over 17 amino acids. The CDR3 DNA sequence: TGTGCCATCAGTGAGGGGGGACTAGCGGGGGGGCCTGAGACCCAGTACTTC. Its translation is CAISEGGLAGGPETQYF.

This chain uses TRBV5-4 with TRBJ2-1, with a weak D call TRBD2 (6 bases). This CDR3 comprises 13 residues. From germline, CDR1 is SGHNT and CDR2 YYREEE (reference sequence). The V end was cut by 4 bases, the J end by 8 bases, with 13 bases between. The CDR3 spells CASSGLGEDEQFF. In DNA form, the CDR3 reads TGTGCCAGCAGCGGCTTAGGGGAGGATGAGCAGTTCTTC.

This chain connects TRBV7-9 to TRBJ2-7; TRBD2 agrees at 11 bases. The CDR3 contains 16 residues. Germline trimming cut 5 bases from V and 3 bases from J; bases unmatched to any gene: 9. Per the germline V gene, CDR1 is SEHNR and CDR2 is FQNEAQ (reference sequence). The CDR3 loop reads CASSPLPGLADYEQYF. CDR3 coding DNA: TGTGCCAGCAGCCCCCTCCCGGGACTAGCGGACTACGAGCAGTACTTC.

The chain combines TRBV15 with TRBJ1-2; the D gene is possibly TRBD1 (6 bases). Between the trimmed V and J ends, which lost 0 bases and 4 bases, there was a span of 18 bases. The germline gives CDR1 LNHNV, CDR2 YYDKDF (reference sequence). The CDR3 is 17 residues long. The CDR3 DNA reads TGTGCCACCAGCAGAGATCCGGCGGGGGCGGCTTCCTATGGCTACACCTTC. Its translation is CATSRDPAGAASYGYTF. The full variable domain, with the rest looked up from reference TRBV15 and TRBJ1-2, is DAMVIQNPRYQVTQFGKPVTLSCSQTLNHNVMYWYQQKSSQAPKLLFHYYDKDFNNEADTPDNFQSRRPNTSFCFLDIRSPGLGDTAMYLCATSRDPAGAASYGYTFGSGTRLTVV.

The V gene is TRBV7-3, the J gene TRBJ2-3; a possible D gene is TRBD2 (5 bases). The CDR3 has 14 residues. V was cut by 2 bases and J by 4 bases, with 10 bases left in between. The germline V gene has CDR1 SGHTA and CDR2 FQGTGA. The CDR3 sequence is CASSLAVGADTQYF. CDR3 in DNA: TGTGCCAGCAGCTTAGCGGTCGGGGCAGATACGCAGTATTTT.

The CDR3 nucleotides read TGCGCCAGCAGCTTGGCCGGGCGGGAGTACTACGAGCAGTACTTC. Amino acids: CASSLAGREYYEQYF. The genes are TRBV5-1 and TRBJ2-7; the match to TRBD2 covers 7 bases. Unmatched junction bases numbered 6, after V lost 0 bases and J lost 3 bases. The CDR3 consists of 15 residues. In germline, CDR1 is SGHRS, CDR2 YFSETQ.

CDR3 coding DNA: TGTGCCAGCTCACCAGGGGGGGTCGGATCACCCCTCCACTTT. It specifies CASSPGGVGSPLHF. V usage is TRBV18 and J usage is TRBJ1-6; D perhaps matches TRBD1 (5 bases). Trimming removed 2 bases from V and 10 bases from J, with 12 bases in between. Germline V gene sequence: CDR1 KGHSH, CDR2 LQKENI. This CDR3 spans 14 amino acids.

The genes are TRBV4-2 and TRBJ2-5, with 8 nucleotides matching TRBD2. V lost 4 bases, J lost 2 bases, and 9 bases stayed unmatched. Germline V gives CDR1 LGHNA, CDR2 YNFKEQ. This CDR3 has 16 amino acids. CDR3 in amino acids: CASSPAYSGAQETQYF. CDR3 bases: TGTGCCAGCAGCCCTGCCTATAGCGGGGCTCAAGAGACCCAGTACTTC.

The gene calls are TRBV30 and TRBJ2-7; TRBD2 agrees at 9 bases. The CDR3 is 13 residues long. CDR1 is GTSNPN and CDR2 is SVGIG in the germline V gene (reference sequence). After removal of 1 base from V and 5 bases from J, the junction contained 3 bases not matched to a gene. CDR3 bases: TGTGCCTGGAGTGCTAGCGGGATACACGAGCAGTACTTC. The encoded protein is CAWSASGIHEQYF. The whole variable domain, filled in from reference TRBV30 and TRBJ2-7, reads SQTIHQWPATLVQPVGSPLSLECTVEGTSNPNLYWYRQAAGRGLQLLFYSVGIGQISSEVPQNLSASRPQDRQFILSSKKLLLSDSGFYLCAWSASGIHEQYFGPGTRLTVT.

This clone showed up just once. This chain joins TRBV27 and TRBJ2-1; D perhaps matches TRBD2 (6 bases). Germline-derived CDR1 and CDR2 are MNHEY and SMNVEV (reference sequence). The CDR3 has 17 residues. V lost 5 bases to trimming and J lost 9 bases, with 26 bases between them. CDR3 in amino acids: CASSPSFTGVSVGEQFF. CDR3 in DNA: TGTGCCAGCAGTCCTTCCTTTACGGGAGTATCGGTTGGTGAGCAGTTCTTC.

The chain joins TRBV5-6 to TRBJ2-7; no clear D gene. The CDR3 extends over 14 amino acids. CDR1 and CDR2 from the germline V gene are SGHDT and YYEEEE. V gave up 0 bases and J gave up 7 bases, with 14 bases separating them. The CDR3 coding sequence is TGTGCCAGCAGCTTGGACACCCGCAATTTGGAGCAGTACTTC. Translation gives CASSLDTRNLEQYF.